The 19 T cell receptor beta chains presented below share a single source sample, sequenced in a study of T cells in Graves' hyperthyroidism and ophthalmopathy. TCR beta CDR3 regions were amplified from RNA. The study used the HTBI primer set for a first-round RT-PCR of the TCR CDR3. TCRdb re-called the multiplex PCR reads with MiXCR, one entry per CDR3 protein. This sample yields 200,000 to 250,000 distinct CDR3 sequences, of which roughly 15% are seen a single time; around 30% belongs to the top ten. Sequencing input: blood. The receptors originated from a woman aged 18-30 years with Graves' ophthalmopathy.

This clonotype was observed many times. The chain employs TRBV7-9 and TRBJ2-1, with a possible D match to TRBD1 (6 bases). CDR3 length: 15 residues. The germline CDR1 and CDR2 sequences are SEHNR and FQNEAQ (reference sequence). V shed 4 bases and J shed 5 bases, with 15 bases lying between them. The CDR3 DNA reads TGTGCCAGCAGCTCAGGGGCCAGTCTCGACAATGAGCAGTTCTTC. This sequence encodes CASSSGASLDNEQFF. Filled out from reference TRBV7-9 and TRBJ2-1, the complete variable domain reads DTGVSQNPRHKITKRGQNVTFRCDPISEHNRLYWYRQTLGQGPEFLTYFQNEAQLEKSRLLSDRFSAERPKGSFSTLEIQRTEQGDSAMYLCASSSGASLDNEQFFGPGTRLTVL.

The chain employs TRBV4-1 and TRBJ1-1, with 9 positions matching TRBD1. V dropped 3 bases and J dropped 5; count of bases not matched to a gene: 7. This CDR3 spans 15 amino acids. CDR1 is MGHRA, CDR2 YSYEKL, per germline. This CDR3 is CASSQGTGGWTEAFF. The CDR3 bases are TGCGCCAGCAGCCAGGGAACAGGGGGCTGGACTGAAGCTTTCTTT.

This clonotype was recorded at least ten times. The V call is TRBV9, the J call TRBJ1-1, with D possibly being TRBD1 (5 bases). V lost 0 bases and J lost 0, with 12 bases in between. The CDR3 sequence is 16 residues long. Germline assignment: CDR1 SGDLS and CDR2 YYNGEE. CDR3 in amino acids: CASSVGAGNMNTEAFF. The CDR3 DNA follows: TGTGCCAGCAGCGTAGGGGCAGGGAATATGAACACTGAAGCTTTCTTT.

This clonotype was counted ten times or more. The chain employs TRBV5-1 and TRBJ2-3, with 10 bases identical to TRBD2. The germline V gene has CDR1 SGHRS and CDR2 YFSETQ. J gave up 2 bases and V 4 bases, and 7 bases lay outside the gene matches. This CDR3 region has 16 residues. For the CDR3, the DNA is TGCGCCAGCAGCGAAGGCACTAGCGGGGTCACAGATACGCAGTATTTT. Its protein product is CASSEGTSGVTDTQYF.

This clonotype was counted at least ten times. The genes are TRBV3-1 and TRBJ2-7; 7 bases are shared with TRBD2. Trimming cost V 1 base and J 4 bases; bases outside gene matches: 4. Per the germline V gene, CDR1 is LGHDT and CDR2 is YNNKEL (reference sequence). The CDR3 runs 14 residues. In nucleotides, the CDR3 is TGTGCCAGCAGCCAAGGATGGGGGGGATACGAGCAGTACTTC. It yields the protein CASSQGWGGYEQYF.

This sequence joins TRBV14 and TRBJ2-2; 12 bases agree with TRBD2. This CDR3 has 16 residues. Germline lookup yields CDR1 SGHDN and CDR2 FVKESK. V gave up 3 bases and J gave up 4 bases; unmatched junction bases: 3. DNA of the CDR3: TGTGCCAGCAGCCAGCCGGGACTAGCGGGCACCGGGGAGCTGTTTTTT. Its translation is CASSQPGLAGTGELFF.

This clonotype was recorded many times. The CDR3: CASSLTGESYNEQFF. In DNA, the CDR3 is TGCGCCAGCAGCTTGACAGGGGAATCCTACAATGAGCAGTTCTTC. The chain uses TRBV5-1 and TRBJ2-1; 7 positions match TRBD1. This CDR3 region has 15 residues. The V segment lost 1 base and the J segment 1 base; nucleotides outside the gene matches: 2. Germline loops: CDR1 SGHRS, CDR2 YFSETQ.

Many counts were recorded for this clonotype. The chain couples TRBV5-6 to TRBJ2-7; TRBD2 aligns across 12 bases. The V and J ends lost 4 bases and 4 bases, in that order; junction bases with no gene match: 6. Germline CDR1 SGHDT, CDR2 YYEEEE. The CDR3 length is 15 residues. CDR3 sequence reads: CASSRRTSGIYEQYF. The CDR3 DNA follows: TGTGCCAGCAGCCGGCGGACTAGCGGGATTTACGAGCAGTACTTC. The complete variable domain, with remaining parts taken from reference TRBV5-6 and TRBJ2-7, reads DAGVTQSPTHLIKTRGQQVTLRCSPKSGHDTVSWYQQALGQGPQFIFQYYEEEERQRGNFPDRFSGHQFPNYSSELNVNALLLGDSALYLCASSRRTSGIYEQYFGPGTRLTVT.

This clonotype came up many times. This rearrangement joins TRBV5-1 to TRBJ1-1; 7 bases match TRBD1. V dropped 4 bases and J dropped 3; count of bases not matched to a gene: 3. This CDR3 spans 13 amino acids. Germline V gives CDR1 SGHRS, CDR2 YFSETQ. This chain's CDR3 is CASSRDSDTEAFF. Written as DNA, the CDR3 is TGCGCCAGCAGCCGGGACAGCGACACTGAAGCTTTCTTT.

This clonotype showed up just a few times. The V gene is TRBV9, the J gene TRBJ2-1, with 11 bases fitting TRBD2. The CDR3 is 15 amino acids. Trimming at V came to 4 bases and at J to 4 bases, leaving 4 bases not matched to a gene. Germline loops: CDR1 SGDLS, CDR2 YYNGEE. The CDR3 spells CASSTSGRGYNEQFF. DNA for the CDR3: TGTGCCAGCAGCACTAGCGGGAGAGGATACAATGAGCAGTTCTTC.

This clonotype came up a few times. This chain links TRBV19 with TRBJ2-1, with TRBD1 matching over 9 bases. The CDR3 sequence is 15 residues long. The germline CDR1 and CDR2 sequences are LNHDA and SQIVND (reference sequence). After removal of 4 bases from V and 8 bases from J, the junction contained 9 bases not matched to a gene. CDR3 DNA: TGTGCCAGTAGTAAACAGGGGGCGTATGGTGATGAGCAGTTCTTC. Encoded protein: CASSKQGAYGDEQFF.

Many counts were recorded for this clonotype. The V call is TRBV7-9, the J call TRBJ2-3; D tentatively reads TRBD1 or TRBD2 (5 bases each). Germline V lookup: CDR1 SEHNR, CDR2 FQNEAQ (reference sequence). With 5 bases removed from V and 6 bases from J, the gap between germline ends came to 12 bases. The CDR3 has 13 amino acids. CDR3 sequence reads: CASSPPGPDTQYF. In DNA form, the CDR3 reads TGTGCCAGCAGCCCACCGGGACCGGATACGCAGTATTTT. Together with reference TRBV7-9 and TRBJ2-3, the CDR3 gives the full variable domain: DTGVSQNPRHKITKRGQNVTFRCDPISEHNRLYWYRQTLGQGPEFLTYFQNEAQLEKSRLLSDRFSAERPKGSFSTLEIQRTEQGDSAMYLCASSPPGPDTQYFGPGTRLTVL.

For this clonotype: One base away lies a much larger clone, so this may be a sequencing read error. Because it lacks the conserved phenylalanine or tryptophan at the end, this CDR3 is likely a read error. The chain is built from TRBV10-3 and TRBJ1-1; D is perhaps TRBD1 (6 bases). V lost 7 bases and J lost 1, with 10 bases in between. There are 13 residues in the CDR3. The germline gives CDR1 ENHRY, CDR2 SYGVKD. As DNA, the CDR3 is TGTGCCATCAAAGGGGGACCGAACACTGAAGCTTTCCTT. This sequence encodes CAIKGGPNTEAFL.

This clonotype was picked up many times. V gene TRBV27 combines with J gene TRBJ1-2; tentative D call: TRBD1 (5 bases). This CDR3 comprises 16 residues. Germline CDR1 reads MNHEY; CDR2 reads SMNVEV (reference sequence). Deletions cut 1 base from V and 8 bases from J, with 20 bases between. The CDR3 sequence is CASSLFSVGGPGGYTF. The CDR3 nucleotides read TGTGCCAGCAGTTTATTTTCGGTTGGGGGACCGGGCGGCTACACCTTC.

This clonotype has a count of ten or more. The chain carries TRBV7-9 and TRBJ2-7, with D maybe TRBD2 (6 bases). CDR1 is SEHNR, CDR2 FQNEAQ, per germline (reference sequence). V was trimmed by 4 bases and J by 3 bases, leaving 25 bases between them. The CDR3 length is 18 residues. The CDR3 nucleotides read TGTGCCAGCAGCTCAACCCCCTCCGGGACTCCAGAGGACTACGAGCAGTACTTC. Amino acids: CASSSTPSGTPEDYEQYF.

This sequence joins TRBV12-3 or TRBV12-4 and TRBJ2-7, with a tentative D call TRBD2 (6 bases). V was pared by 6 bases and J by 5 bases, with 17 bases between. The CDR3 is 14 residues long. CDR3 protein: CASSVQASAHEQYF. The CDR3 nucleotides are TGTGCCAGCAGCGTCCAGGCTAGCGCCCACGAGCAGTACTTC.

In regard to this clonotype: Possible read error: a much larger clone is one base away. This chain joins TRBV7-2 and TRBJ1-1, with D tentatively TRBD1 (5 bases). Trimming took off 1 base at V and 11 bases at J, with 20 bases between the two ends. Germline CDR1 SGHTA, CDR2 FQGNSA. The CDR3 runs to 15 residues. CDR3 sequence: CASSLDLVGGMIAFF. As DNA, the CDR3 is TGTGCCAGCAGCTTAGACCTCGTGGGGGGAATGATTGCTTTCTTT.

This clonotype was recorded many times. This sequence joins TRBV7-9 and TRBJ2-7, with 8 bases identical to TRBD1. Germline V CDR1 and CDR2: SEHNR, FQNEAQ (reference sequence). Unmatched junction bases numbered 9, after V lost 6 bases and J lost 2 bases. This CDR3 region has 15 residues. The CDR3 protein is CASSLGTGSPYEQYF. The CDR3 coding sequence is TGTGCCAGCAGTTTGGGGACAGGATCCCCCTACGAGCAGTACTTC.

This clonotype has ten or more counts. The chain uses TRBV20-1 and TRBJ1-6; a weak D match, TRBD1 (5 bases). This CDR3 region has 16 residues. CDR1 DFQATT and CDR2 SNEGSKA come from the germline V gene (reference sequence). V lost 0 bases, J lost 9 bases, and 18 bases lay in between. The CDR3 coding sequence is TGCAGTGCTAGAGATTTTGACTTCGGGGGAGGTTCACCCCTCCACTTT. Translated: CSARDFDFGGGSPLHF.